The source of this TCR beta chain is a study of T-cell reconstitution after alpha-beta-depleted transplantation in children. This clonotype has a count of ten or more. The CDR3 runs to 14 residues. Germline assignment: CDR1 DFQATT and CDR2 SNEGSKA (reference sequence). The V segment lost 5 bases and the J segment 3 bases; nucleotides outside the gene matches: 10. As it was prepared, the TCRbeta library received unique molecular identifiers. TCRdb ran MiXCR on the PCR reads and lists one entry per CDR3 protein. This sample yields 90,000 to 130,000 distinct CDR3 sequences, of which around a tenth are seen a single time; approximately 7.9% belongs to the top ten.

This sample comprised PBMCs from the stem cell graft donor, obtained from the stem cell graft. The rearrangement joins TRBV20-1 to TRBJ2-7; 7 bases match TRBD2. The receptor's source is a human donor who donated a stem cell graft to a child with acute lymphoblastic leukemia. DNA of the CDR3: TGCAGTGCTGATGGACTAGGGAATTACTACGAGCAGTACTTC. This sequence encodes CSADGLGNYYEQYF.